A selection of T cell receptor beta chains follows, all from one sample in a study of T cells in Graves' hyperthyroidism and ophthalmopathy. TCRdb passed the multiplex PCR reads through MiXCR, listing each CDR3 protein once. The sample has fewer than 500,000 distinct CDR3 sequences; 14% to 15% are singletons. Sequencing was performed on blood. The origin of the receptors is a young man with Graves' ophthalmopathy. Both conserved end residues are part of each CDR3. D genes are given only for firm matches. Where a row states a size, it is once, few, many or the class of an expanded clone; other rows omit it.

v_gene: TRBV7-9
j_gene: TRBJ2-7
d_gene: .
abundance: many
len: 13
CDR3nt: TGTGCCAGCAGTCCCCCGCAACCCTACGAGCAGTACTTC
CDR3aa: CASSPPQPYEQYF

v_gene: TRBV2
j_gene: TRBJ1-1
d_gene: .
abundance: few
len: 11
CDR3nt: TGTGCCAGCAGGGCTAATATTGAAGCTTTCTTT
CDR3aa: CASRANIEAFF

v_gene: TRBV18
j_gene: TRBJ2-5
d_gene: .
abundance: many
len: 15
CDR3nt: .
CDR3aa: CASSPPVAAQETQYF

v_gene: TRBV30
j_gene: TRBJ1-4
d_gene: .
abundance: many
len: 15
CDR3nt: TGTGCCTGGAGTCCGGGGACGTCCGGGAATGAAAAACTGTTTTTT
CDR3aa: CAWSPGTSGNEKLFF

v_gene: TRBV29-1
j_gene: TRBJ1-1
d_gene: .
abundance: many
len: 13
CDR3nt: TGCAGCGTTACGAACACACTGAACACTGAAGCTTTCTTT
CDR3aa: CSVTNTLNTEAFF

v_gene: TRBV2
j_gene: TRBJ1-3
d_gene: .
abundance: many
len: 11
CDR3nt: TGTGCCAGCAGAGGAGGGGACACCATATATTTT
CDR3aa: CASRGGDTIYF

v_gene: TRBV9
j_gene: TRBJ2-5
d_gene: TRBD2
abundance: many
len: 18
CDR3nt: TGTGCCAGCAGCGTAGCCCCTAGCGGGAGGGCGGGACAAGAGACCCAGTACTTC
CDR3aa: CASSVAPSGRAGQETQYF

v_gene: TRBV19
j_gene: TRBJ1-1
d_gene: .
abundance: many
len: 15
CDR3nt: TGTGCCAGTAGTATTGACAGATACATGAACACTGAAGCTTTCTTT
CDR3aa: CASSIDRYMNTEAFF

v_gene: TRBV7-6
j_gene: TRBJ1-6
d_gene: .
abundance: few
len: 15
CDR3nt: TGTGCCAGCAGCCTCCGGAGAGACTATAATTCACCCCTCCACTTT
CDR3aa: CASSLRRDYNSPLHF

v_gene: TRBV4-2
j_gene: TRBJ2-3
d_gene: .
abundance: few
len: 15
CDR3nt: TGTGTCAGCAGCCAAGATCTACAGCCCACAGATACGCAGTATTTT
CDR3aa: CVSSQDLQPTDTQYF

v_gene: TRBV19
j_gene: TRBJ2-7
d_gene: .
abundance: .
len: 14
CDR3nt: TGTGCCAGTAGAGGGGCAGAAAATTACTACGAGCAGTACTTC
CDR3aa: CASRGAENYYEQYF

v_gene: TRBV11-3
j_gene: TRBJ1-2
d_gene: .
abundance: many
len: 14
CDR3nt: TGTGCCAGCAGCTCGTTCCGGGACGGCTATGGCTACACCTTC
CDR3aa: CASSSFRDGYGYTF

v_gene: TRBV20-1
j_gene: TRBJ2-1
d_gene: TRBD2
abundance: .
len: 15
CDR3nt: TGCAGTGCTAGAGGGGGGACTAGCGGGACCAATGAGCAGTTCTTC
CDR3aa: CSARGGTSGTNEQFF

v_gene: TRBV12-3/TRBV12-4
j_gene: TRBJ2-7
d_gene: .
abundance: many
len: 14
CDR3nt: TGTGCCAGCAAACCGGGGGCGAGCTCCTACGAGCAGTACTTC
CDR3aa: CASKPGASSYEQYF

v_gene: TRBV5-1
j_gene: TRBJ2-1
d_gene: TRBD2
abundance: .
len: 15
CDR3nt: TGCGCCAGCAGCCAGACTAGCGGGATTTACAATGAGCGGTTCTTC
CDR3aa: CASSQTSGIYNERFF

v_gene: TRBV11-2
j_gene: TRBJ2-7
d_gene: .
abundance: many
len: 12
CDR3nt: TGTGCCACCACGAATCTAGCGATAGAGCAGTACTTC
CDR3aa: CATTNLAIEQYF

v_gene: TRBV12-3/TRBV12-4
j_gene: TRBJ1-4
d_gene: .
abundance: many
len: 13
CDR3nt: TGTGCCAGCAGTCCCCCCGGAGTCGAAAAACTGTTTTTT
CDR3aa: CASSPPGVEKLFF

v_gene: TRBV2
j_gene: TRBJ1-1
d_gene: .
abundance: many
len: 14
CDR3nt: TGTGCCAGCAGTGAAGGGAGAATGAACACTGAAGCTTTCTTT
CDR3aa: CASSEGRMNTEAFF

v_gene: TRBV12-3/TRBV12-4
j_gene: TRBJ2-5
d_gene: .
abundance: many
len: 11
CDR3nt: TGTGCCAGCAGTTTAACGGAGACCCAGTACTTC
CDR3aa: CASSLTETQYF

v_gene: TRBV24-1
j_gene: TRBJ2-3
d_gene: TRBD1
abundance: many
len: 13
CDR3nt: TGTGCCACCAGAGCAGGGGGAGCGGATACGCAGTATTTT
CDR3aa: CATRAGGADTQYF

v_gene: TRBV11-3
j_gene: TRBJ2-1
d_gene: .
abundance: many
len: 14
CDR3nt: TGTGCCAGCAGCTTAGCGGGGGTGGGGAATGAGCAGTTCTTC
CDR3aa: CASSLAGVGNEQFF

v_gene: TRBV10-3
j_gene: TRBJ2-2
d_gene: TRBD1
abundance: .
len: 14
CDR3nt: TGTGCCATCAGAAGACAGGGGGCGACCGGGGAGCTGTTTTTT
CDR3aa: CAIRRQGATGELFF

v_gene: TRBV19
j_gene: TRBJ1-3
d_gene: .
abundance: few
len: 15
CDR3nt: TGTGCCAGTAGTCCCCCCCAGGGAGCTGGAAACACCATATATTTT
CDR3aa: CASSPPQGAGNTIYF

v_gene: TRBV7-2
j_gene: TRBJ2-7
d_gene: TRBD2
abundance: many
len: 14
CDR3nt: TGTGCCAGCAGCGCCGGACTAGCAGCCTACGAGCAGTACTTC
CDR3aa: CASSAGLAAYEQYF

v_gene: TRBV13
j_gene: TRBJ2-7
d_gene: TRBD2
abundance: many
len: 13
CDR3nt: TGTGCCAGCAGCCTTAGCGGGGTTCACGAGCAGTACTTC
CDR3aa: CASSLSGVHEQYF

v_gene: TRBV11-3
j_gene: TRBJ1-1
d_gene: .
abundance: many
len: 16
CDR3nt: TGTGCCAGCAGCTTAGGTGGACAGATAATGAACACTGAAGCTTTCTTT
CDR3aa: CASSLGGQIMNTEAFF

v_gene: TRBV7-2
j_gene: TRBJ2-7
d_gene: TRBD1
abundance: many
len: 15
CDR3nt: TGTGCCAGCAGCTTAGTTTCGGGACAGGCCTACGAGCAGTACTTC
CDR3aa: CASSLVSGQAYEQYF

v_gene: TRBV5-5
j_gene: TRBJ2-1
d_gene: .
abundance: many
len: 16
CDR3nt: TGTGCCAGCAGCTTCGACATGAGGAGTTCCTACAATGAGCAGTTCTTC
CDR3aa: CASSFDMRSSYNEQFF

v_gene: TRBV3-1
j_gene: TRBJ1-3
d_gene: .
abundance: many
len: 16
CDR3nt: TGTGCCAGCAGCCAAGACCCTCGAAGCTCTGGAAACACCATATATTTT
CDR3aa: CASSQDPRSSGNTIYF

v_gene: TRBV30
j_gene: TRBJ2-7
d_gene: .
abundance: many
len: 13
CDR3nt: TGTGCCTGGAGTGATCCGGGTCCTTACGAGCAGTACTTC
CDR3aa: CAWSDPGPYEQYF

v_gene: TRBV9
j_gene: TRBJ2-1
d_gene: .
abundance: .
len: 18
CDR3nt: TGTGCCAGCAGCGTAGAGGCTCAACGCCCGGACTCCTACAATGAGCAGTTCTTC
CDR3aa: CASSVEAQRPDSYNEQFF

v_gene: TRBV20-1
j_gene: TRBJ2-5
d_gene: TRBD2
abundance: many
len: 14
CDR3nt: TGCAGTGCCGCAAGAAGGGAGGGTCAAGAGACCCAGTACTTC
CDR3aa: CSAARREGQETQYF

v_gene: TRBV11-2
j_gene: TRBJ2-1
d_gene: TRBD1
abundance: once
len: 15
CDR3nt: TGTGCCAGCAGCTGGGGACAGGTCGTATACAATGAGCAGTTCTTC
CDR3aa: CASSWGQVVYNEQFF

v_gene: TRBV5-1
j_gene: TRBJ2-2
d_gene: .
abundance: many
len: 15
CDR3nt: .
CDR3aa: CASSLRRADTGELFF

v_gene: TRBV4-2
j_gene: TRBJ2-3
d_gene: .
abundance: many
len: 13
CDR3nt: TGTGCCAGCAGCCAAGATCCCCAGGATACGCAGTATTTT
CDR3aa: CASSQDPQDTQYF

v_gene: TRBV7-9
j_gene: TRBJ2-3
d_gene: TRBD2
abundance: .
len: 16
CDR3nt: TGTGCCAGCAGCACTACTAGCGCAAAGCCCACAGATACGCAGTATTTT
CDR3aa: CASSTTSAKPTDTQYF

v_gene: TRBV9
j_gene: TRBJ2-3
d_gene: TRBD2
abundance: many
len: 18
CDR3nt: TGTGCCAGCAGCTCCCGAGGGACTAGCGGGAGGGCCGGCGATACGCAGTATTTT
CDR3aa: CASSSRGTSGRAGDTQYF

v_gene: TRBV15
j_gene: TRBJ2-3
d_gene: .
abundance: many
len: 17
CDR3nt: TGTGCCACCAGCAGAGAGGGACGGACGGCGATTCAGGATACGCAGTATTTT
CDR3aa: CATSREGRTAIQDTQYF

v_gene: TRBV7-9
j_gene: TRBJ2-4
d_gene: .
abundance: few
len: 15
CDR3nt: TGTGCCAGCAGCTTAGTTTCCAGGGCCCAAAACATTCAGTACTTC
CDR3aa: CASSLVSRAQNIQYF